One and the same sample provided the 14 T cell receptor beta chains below, sequenced in a study of blood T cell repertoires in COVID-19. Assay used: immunoSEQ multiplex PCR; TCRdb lists only in-frame clones, some missing. Among about 59,000 clones listed, about 73% were seen once. Sequencing input: peripheral blood. The receptors originated from a woman between 50 and 59 years old with active or convalescent COVID-19.

This rearrangement joins TRBV12-3 or TRBV12-4 to TRBJ1-1; perhaps TRBD1 as D (5 bases). The CDR3 extends over 11 amino acids. V was pared by 5 bases and J by 10 bases, with 11 bases between. The CDR3 sequence: CASSLRGGAFF. As DNA, the CDR3 is TGTGCCAGCAGTCTCCGCGGGGGAGCTTTCTTT.

The gene calls are TRBV4-1 and TRBJ1-5; maybe TRBD1 (6 bases). V dropped 3 bases and J dropped 3 bases, with 9 bases sitting between them. Germline-derived CDR1 and CDR2 are MGHRA and YSYEKL. This CDR3 is built from 14 residues. CDR3 region: CASSHHRDNQPQHF. The CDR3 DNA reads TGCGCCAGCAGCCACCACAGGGACAATCAGCCCCAGCATTTT.

J is TRBJ2-2 and V is TRBV6-1; D not resolved. This CDR3 region has 14 residues. Germline V gives CDR1 MNHNS, CDR2 SASEGT. V gave up 0 bases and J gave up 3 bases, with 5 bases separating them. CDR3 bases: TGTGCCAGCAGTGAAGCCTCGGACACCGGGGAGCTGTTTTTT. Translating gives CASSEASDTGELFF.

This chain connects TRBV7-8 to TRBJ1-1; the match to TRBD1 covers 7 bases. V was pared by 5 bases and J by 7 bases, with 7 bases of the junction left unmatched. Per germline, CDR1 SGHVS and CDR2 FQNEAQ. This CDR3 has 13 amino acids. DNA of the CDR3: TGTGCCAGCAGCCGTGCACAGGGGTTTGAAGCTTTCTTT. Translation: CASSRAQGFEAFF.

This clone was picked up many times. This chain links TRBV6-6 with TRBJ2-7, with D perhaps TRBD2 (5 bases). CDR3 size: 14 residues. V was shortened by 1 base and J by 6 bases, with 13 bases between the two germline ends. Germline-derived CDR1 and CDR2 are MNHNY and SVGAGI (reference sequence). The CDR3 loop reads CASSYYASRGEQYF. CDR3 nucleotides: TGTGCCAGCAGTTACTACGCTAGTCGGGGCGAGCAGTACTTC.

This clone was counted a single time. The chain recombines TRBV5-6 with TRBJ2-7, with a tentative D call TRBD1 (5 bases). The ends were cut back, 2 bases at V and 6 bases at J, with 9 bases in the middle. Germline V gene sequence: CDR1 SGHDT, CDR2 YYEEEE. The CDR3 length is 12 residues. The chain's CDR3 is CASSFDRGEQYF. The CDR3 DNA sequence: TGTGCCAGCAGCTTTGATAGGGGCGAGCAGTACTTC.

The chain carries TRBV5-1 and TRBJ2-1; D is possibly TRBD2 (6 bases). Germline V gives CDR1 SGHRS, CDR2 YFSETQ. CDR3 length: 15 residues. V was clipped by 0 bases and J by 0 bases, with 7 bases between them. Here the CDR3 reads CASSLVADSYNEQFF. The DNA for the CDR3 is TGCGCCAGCAGCTTGGTAGCGGACTCCTACAATGAGCAGTTCTTC.

This clone is deemed medium-sized. V usage is TRBV3-1 (or the pseudogene TRBV3-2) and J usage is TRBJ1-1; perhaps TRBD1 as D (6 bases). This CDR3 region has 14 residues. V shed 4 bases and J shed 5 bases, with 14 bases lying between them. Per germline, CDR1 LGHDT and CDR2 YNNKEL (reference sequence). This chain's CDR3 is CASSPQGLETEAFF. In DNA form, the CDR3 reads TGTGCCAGCAGCCCCCAGGGGTTAGAAACTGAAGCTTTCTTT.

This chain uses TRBV6-4 with TRBJ2-2; D unresolved. Trimming stripped 4 bases from V and 1 base from J, with 4 bases between. The germline V gene encodes CDR1 MRHNA and CDR2 SNTAGT. The CDR3 is made up of 13 amino acids. CDR3 sequence reads: CASSVENTGELFF. The CDR3 region has the DNA TGTGCCAGCAGTGTAGAGAACACCGGGGAGCTGTTTTTT.

Concerning this clone itself: The junction departs from germline at one end; a sequencing error may be responsible. The genes are TRBV11-2 and TRBJ2-7; D ambiguous. CDR1 and CDR2 from the germline V gene are SGHAT and FQNNGV. The CDR3 totals 14 residues. CDR3 in DNA: TGTGCCAGCAGCTTCGCGGCCTTGTCCTCCGAGCAGTACTTC. Its protein is CASSFAALSSEQYF.

This chain uses TRBV5-6 with TRBJ2-1; 9 bases agree with TRBD2. This CDR3 spans 13 amino acids. J lost 8 bases, V lost 2 bases, and 2 bases had no gene match. Germline V gene data show CDR1 as SGHDT and CDR2 as YYEEEE. CDR3 coding DNA: TGTGCCAGCAGCTTTAGCGGGAGCCATGAGCAGTTCTTC. As protein: CASSFSGSHEQFF.

This rearrangement joins TRBV27 to TRBJ1-2; D perhaps matches TRBD1 (5 bases). Trimming pared 2 bases from V and 7 bases from J, leaving 11 bases between. CDR3 size: 13 residues. Per germline, CDR1 MNHEY and CDR2 SMNVEV (reference sequence). The CDR3 spells CASSLRQGGGYTF. The DNA for the CDR3 is TGTGCCAGCAGTTTACGGCAGGGAGGTGGCTACACCTTC.

The chain has TRBV27 and TRBJ2-2; a possible D gene is TRBD2 (6 bases). This CDR3 has 12 residues. Between the trimmed V and J ends, which lost 6 bases and 6 bases, there was a span of 8 bases. Per germline, CDR1 MNHEY and CDR2 SMNVEV (reference sequence). The CDR3 DNA reads as TGTGCCAGCAGACGGGAGTCCGGGGAGCTGTTTTTT. It yields the protein CASRRESGELFF.

The V gene is TRBV9, the J gene TRBJ1-6, with a possible D match to TRBD1 (5 bases). Trimming took off 0 bases at V and 7 bases at J, with 11 bases between the two ends. From germline, CDR1 is SGDLS and CDR2 YYNGEE. The CDR3 totals 15 residues. CDR3: CASSVAKGPNSPLHF. In DNA form, the CDR3 reads TGTGCCAGCAGCGTAGCTAAGGGGCCGAATTCACCCCTCCACTTT.